This TCR beta chain stems from a study of blood T cell repertoires in COVID-19 (dated by TCRdb to the early 2020s). Describing the broader study: The collaborator samples originated in the United States, Italy and Spain and spanned the acute and convalescent phases of COVID-19. The material from the prospective study consisted of cDNA or gDNA derived from T cells, B-cell-depleted T cells, or PBMCs. The dataset comprised deeply sampled blood TCRbeta repertoires from subjects exposed to, actively infected with, or recovered from COVID-19. Sample metadata almost always included a de-identified subject ID, COVID-19 status, age in years and sex. The repertoires were released in a freely available public database meant as a resource for research on the immune response to SARS-CoV-2. Samples came from the ongoing ImmuneRACE study (first 160 participants) plus 1,254 subjects from 6 global collaborators. Where available, HLA class I and class II types were obtained from metadata supplied by the sample provider rather than from assay-based typing. The paper's findings and limits, for the study overall: The quantity of clinical and demographic metadata differed by source and by participant and was supplied without curation.

Counted from cysteine to phenylalanine, this CDR3 has 13 amino acids. Only CDR3 DNA remains: 39 bases, in frame from the first base. V loses 5 bases of germline sequence and J loses 3 bases, and the interval between the two ends is 11 bases. The germline V gene (reference sequence) provides CDR1 GTSNPN and CDR2 SVGIG. A word on this clone: Its target antigen remains unknown. No per-base quality is available; no much larger clone lies one base away.

In Seattle, one collaborating source enrolled patients while the infection was active and tracked those patients longitudinally over the course of disease. Collaborating institutions collected whole blood in K2EDTA tubes following their own protocols. For TCRbeta analysis, collaborators shipped samples in one of three forms: frozen whole blood, isolated PBMCs, or DNA extracted from either of those sample types. The immunoSEQ Assay, a bias-controlled multiplex PCR, was used to amplify TCRbeta CDR3 regions from genomic DNA. The source study handled its data this way. The number of nucleated cells in each sample was estimated by amplification of reference gene primers within the assay. To quantify the absolute abundance of each unique TCRbeta CDR3 rearrangement, sequence reads were collapsed and filtered. For each sample, productive Simpson clonality was calculated as the square root of Simpson's diversity index across productive rearrangements. As stored in TCRdb, this immuneACCESS dataset retains in-frame rearrangements with V and J assigned. A fraction of the clones does not appear; measured against another copy, unresolved V genes explain less than half of the discrepancy, and the remainder lacks a known reason. That table is the source of V, J and clone size, and D and trimming were worked out from the DNA. The sample records a few hundred thousand clones, roughly 89% of which are singletons. Over 3.5% of the sample belongs to the ten largest clones.

The specimen was peripheral blood. The chain is made from TRBV30 and TRBJ1-3, with no D gene named confidently. This clonotype was obtained from a woman aged 55-70 years with COVID-19, enrolled during active disease. The CDR3 has the sequence CAWGLRGGNTIYF. The DNA sequence is as follows: TGTGCCTGGGGGCTACGAGGTGGAAACACCATATATTTT.